Shown below are 14 T cell receptor beta chains from a single sample sequenced in a study of spatial heterogeneity in lung cancer. The study, taken as a whole, reports: The study found that expanded intratumoral alpha and beta TCR counts tracked tumor mutation counts.

Their antigens remain unidentified. TCRdb re-analysed the 5' RACE reads in MiXCR, keeping a single row per CDR3 protein. The data contain around 6,000 distinct CDR3 sequences, about 16% of them singletons. Time point: sample taken at primary tumor resection. This sample comprised lung tumor tissue, obtained at surgery. The origin of the receptors is a male donor with early-stage non-small cell lung cancer.

About this clonotype itself: This beta chain turned up in a library designed for alpha chains; as an off-target read, its abundance says little. The J gene is TRBJ2-4, the V gene TRBV7-9, with D tentatively TRBD1 (6 bases). The germline V and J ends were trimmed by 5 bases and 6 bases, with 11 bases remaining between them. This CDR3 is built from 13 residues. The V gene's germline CDR1 is SEHNR and CDR2 FQNEAQ (reference sequence). Here the CDR3 DNA reads TGTGCCAGCAGCGTAGTGGACAGAAACATTCAGTACTTC. It encodes CASSVVDRNIQYF.

By proportion, this clonotype is medium-sized. Since the library was made to target alpha chains, this beta chain is a stray read and its abundance is not meaningful. The V gene is TRBV24-1, the J gene TRBJ1-2; no reliable D call. Trimming removed 4 bases from V and 4 bases from J, with 6 bases in between. The CDR3 spans 12 residues. CDR1 and CDR2 (germline): KGHDR, SFDVKD. CDR3 coding DNA: TGTGCCACCAGTGACCCGATCTATGGCTACACCTTC. It encodes CATSDPIYGYTF.

This clonotype was found many times. Since the library was made to target alpha chains, this beta chain is a stray read and its abundance is not meaningful. This rearrangement joins TRBV12-3 or TRBV12-4 to TRBJ1-6; D unresolved. V lost 6 bases and J lost 5, with 14 bases in between. This CDR3 spans 15 amino acids. CDR3 bases: TGTGCCAGCAGCCCAAGACGGATTAATAATTCACCCCTCCACTTT. Translation gives CASSPRRINNSPLHF.

A remark on this clonotype: This beta chain is off target for a library built for alpha chains, so its abundance means little. The chain joins TRBV28 to TRBJ2-2; 10 bases align to TRBD2. The CDR3 runs 15 residues. CDR1 and CDR2 from the germline V gene are MDHEN and SYDVKM. V lost 6 bases to trimming and J lost 4 bases; unmatched junction nucleotides: 5. Written as DNA, the CDR3 is TGTGCCAGCAGCTGGGGACTAGCGTTCACCGGGGAGCTGTTTTTT. It codes for CASSWGLAFTGELFF. Full variable domain (remainder filled in from reference TRBV28 and TRBJ2-2): DVKVTQSSRYLVKRTGEKVFLECVQDMDHENMFWYRQDPGLGLRLIYFSYDVKMKEKGDIPEGYSVSREKKERFSLILESASTNQTSMYLCASSWGLAFTGELFFGEGSRLTVL.

Relative to its sample, this clonotype is medium-sized. In a library made to pick up alpha chains, this beta chain is a stray read with a size that means little. The rearrangement links TRBV6-1 to TRBJ2-7; 10 nucleotides line up with TRBD1. The CDR3 covers 14 residues. Germline loops: CDR1 MNHNS, CDR2 SASEGT. Germline trimming cut 1 base from V and 5 bases from J; bases unmatched to any gene: 2. In DNA, the CDR3 is TGTGCCAGCAGTGAAGGACAGGGGGCAGACGAGCAGTACTTC. Protein product: CASSEGQGADEQYF.

This clonotype was counted many times. This beta chain came through as a stray read in a library set up for alpha chains, and its size says little. The chain has TRBV7-2 and TRBJ2-7; tentative D call: TRBD1 (5 bases). The CDR3 runs 12 residues. The V and J ends lost 6 bases and 3 bases respectively, with 9 bases between them. CDR1 and CDR2 from the germline V gene are SGHTA and FQGNSA. CDR3 in amino acids: CASRYGHYEQYF. Here the CDR3 DNA reads TGTGCCAGCAGGTACGGACACTACGAGCAGTACTTC. Combining the CDR3 with reference TRBV7-2 and TRBJ2-7 gives the whole variable domain GAGVSQSPSNKVTEKGKDVELRCDPISGHTALYWYRQSLGQGLEFLIYFQGNSAPDKSGLPSDRFSAERTGGSVSTLTIQRTQQEDSAVYLCASRYGHYEQYFGPGTRLTVT.

This clonotype was found a few times. This beta chain lies outside the target of a library built for alpha chains; its clone size means little. The rearrangement uses TRBV30 and TRBJ1-5; tentatively, D is TRBD1 (6 bases). Germline V gives CDR1 GTSNPN, CDR2 SVGIG (reference sequence). The CDR3 has 14 amino acids. Trimming took off 5 bases at V and 9 bases at J, with 20 bases between the two ends. The CDR3 loop is CAWGATGGLLPQHF. The DNA for the CDR3 is TGTGCCTGGGGTGCGACAGGAGGACTTTTGCCCCAGCATTTT.

This clonotype is medium-sized. This beta chain came through as a stray read in a library set up for alpha chains, and its size says little. The rearrangement joins TRBV20-1 to TRBJ1-6; 9 positions match TRBD1. Trimming at V came to 6 bases and at J to 6 bases, leaving 12 bases not matched to a gene. This CDR3 has 16 amino acids. CDR1 and CDR2 from the germline V gene are DFQATT and SNEGSKA (reference sequence). The CDR3 DNA is TGCAGTGCCTCTCCGGGACAGGGAATGGTTAATTCACCCCTCCACTTT. This gives the protein CSASPGQGMVNSPLHF.

This clonotype was seen more than once but under ten times. This beta chain was picked up by a library intended for alpha chains and is off target, so its count carries little meaning. This chain uses TRBV28 with TRBJ2-7; D uncertain. Germline values: CDR1 MDHEN, CDR2 SYDVKM. The V end lost 2 bases, the J end lost 2 bases, and 4 bases lay between the germline ends. This CDR3 has 12 residues. The CDR3 nucleotides read TGTGCCAGCAGTTTACAGGCCTACGAGCAGTACTTC. This gives the protein CASSLQAYEQYF.

This clonotype came up a few times. This beta chain came through as a stray read in a library set up for alpha chains, and its size says little. The rearrangement uses TRBV14 and TRBJ2-3; D is unresolved. V was shortened by 3 bases and J by 3 bases, with 10 bases between the two germline ends. CDR1 is SGHDN, CDR2 FVKESK, per germline. The CDR3 is made up of 14 amino acids. CDR3 sequence: CASSQMIGTDTQYF. The CDR3 DNA reads as TGTGCCAGCAGCCAGATGATCGGGACAGATACGCAGTATTTT.

The sample holds many counts of this clonotype. This beta chain is a stray sequence in a library constructed for alpha chains; its clone size is not meaningful. The genes are TRBV10-3 and TRBJ2-3, with D uncertain. Trimming cost V 0 bases and J 3 bases, with 10 bases left between them. CDR3 length: 15 amino acids. Looked up from germline, CDR1 is ENHRY and CDR2 is SYGVKD. In DNA, the CDR3 is TGTGCCATCAGTGAGTCCGACTCTCCAACAGATACGCAGTATTTT. Translation gives CAISESDSPTDTQYF.

Many counts were recorded for this clonotype. The size of this beta chain means little, since it is a stray read in a library made for alpha chains. V gene TRBV6-5 combines with J gene TRBJ2-2; D gene uncertain. V was cut by 3 bases and J by 0 bases, with 11 bases left in between. The CDR3 is 16 amino acids. The germline V gene has CDR1 MNHEY and CDR2 SVGAGI. The CDR3 DNA sequence: TGTGCCAGCAGTTATTTGGTTCTCGCGAACACCGGGGAGCTGTTTTTT. This codes for CASSYLVLANTGELFF.

Judged by abundance, this clonotype is medium-sized (0.01 to 0.1%). This beta chain lies outside the target of a library built for alpha chains; its clone size means little. The J gene is TRBJ2-1, the V gene TRBV19; 15 bases match TRBD2. The CDR3 sequence is 17 residues long. CDR1 is LNHDA and CDR2 is SQIVND in the germline V gene (reference sequence). Germline trimming cut 7 bases from V and 9 bases from J; bases unmatched to any gene: 13. CDR3 sequence: CASTGLAGGGEAGEQFF. CDR3 coding DNA: TGTGCCAGTACGGGACTAGCGGGAGGTGGGGAGGCGGGTGAGCAGTTCTTC.

A remark on this clonotype: This beta chain came through as a stray read in a library set up for alpha chains, and its size says little. The gene calls are TRBV5-4 and TRBJ1-2; D not certain. Germline CDR1 SGHNT, CDR2 YYREEE (reference sequence). The V gene lost 5 bases and the J gene lost 5 bases, with 13 bases spanning the gap. The CDR3 runs to 13 residues. The CDR3 loop is CASSSAEAYGYTF. CDR3 DNA: TGTGCCAGCAGTTCCGCAGAAGCATATGGCTACACCTTC. Combining the CDR3 with reference TRBV5-4 and TRBJ1-2 gives the whole variable domain ETGVTQSPTHLIKTRGQQVTLRCSSQSGHNTVSWYQQALGQGPQFIFQYYREEENGRGNFPPRFSGLQFPNYSSELNVNALELDDSALYLCASSSAEAYGYTFGSGTRLTVV.